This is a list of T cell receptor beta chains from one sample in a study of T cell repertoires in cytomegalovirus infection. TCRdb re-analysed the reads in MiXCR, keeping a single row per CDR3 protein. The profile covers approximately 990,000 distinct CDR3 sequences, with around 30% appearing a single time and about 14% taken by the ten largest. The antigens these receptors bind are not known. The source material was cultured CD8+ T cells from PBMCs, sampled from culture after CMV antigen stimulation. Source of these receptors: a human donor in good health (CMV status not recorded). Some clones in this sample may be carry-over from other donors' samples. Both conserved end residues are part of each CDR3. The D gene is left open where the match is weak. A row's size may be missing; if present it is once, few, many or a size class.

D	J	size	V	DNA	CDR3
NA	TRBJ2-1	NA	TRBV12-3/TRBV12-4	TGTGCAAGCCGGTTGGAGGGGGGGAGCAATGAGCAGTTCTTC	CASRLEGGSNEQFF
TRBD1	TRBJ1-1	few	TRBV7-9	TGTGCCAGCAGCTCGGCTAACAGGGGAAACACTGAAGCTTTCTTT	CASSSANRGNTEAFF
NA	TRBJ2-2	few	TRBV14	TGTGCCAGCAGCCACTCATGGGCGTTTCCGAACACCGGGGAGCTGTTTTTT	CASSHSWAFPNTGELFF
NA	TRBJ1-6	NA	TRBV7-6	TGTGCCAGCAGCCAGCCGGGGTCGAATTCACCCCTCCACTTT	CASSQPGSNSPLHF
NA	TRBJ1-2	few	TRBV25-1	TGTGCCAGCAGTGACAGGTACACGAGATATGGCTACACCTTC	CASSDRYTRYGYTF
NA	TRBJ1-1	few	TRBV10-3	TGTGCCACCAGAGGTTCGAACACTGAAGCTTTCTTT	CATRGSNTEAFF
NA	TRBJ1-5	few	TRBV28	TGTGCCAGCTGGAAGGGAGGTCGCAATCAGCCCCAGCATTTT	CASWKGGRNQPQHF
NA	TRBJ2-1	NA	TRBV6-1	TGTGCCAGCTCAAGAGGAGGCAACTTCAATGAGCAGTTCTTC	CASSRGGNFNEQFF
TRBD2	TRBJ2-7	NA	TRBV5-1	TGCGCCAGCAGCTGGAACCTAGCGGGAGAGGATTACGAGCAGTACTTC	CASSWNLAGEDYEQYF
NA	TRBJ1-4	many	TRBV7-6	TGTGCCAGCAGCTTATTTGAGCGGAATGAAAAACTGTTTTTT	CASSLFERNEKLFF
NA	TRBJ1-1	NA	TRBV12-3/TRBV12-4	TGTGCCAGCACTCCATGGGGGGAGTGGACTGAAGCTTTCTTT	CASTPWGEWTEAFF
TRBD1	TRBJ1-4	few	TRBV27	TGTGCCAGCACCTTACAGGGGGGGAATGAAAAACTGTTTTTT	CASTLQGGNEKLFF
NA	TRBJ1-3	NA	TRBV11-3	TGTGTCAGCAGCCCGGACCGGGACAGAAACACCATATATTTT	CVSSPDRDRNTIYF
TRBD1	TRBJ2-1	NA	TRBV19	TGTGCCAGTAGTATAGATCAGAGGACAGGGGGCAATGAGCAGTTCTTC	CASSIDQRTGGNEQFF
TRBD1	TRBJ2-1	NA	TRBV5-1	TGCGCCAGCAGCCTCCCCCGACAGGGGGCTTCCCACAATGAGCAGTTCTTC	CASSLPRQGASHNEQFF
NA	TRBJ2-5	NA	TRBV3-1	TGTGCCAGCAGCCCCCCCGAAGGGACCCAGTACTTC	CASSPPEGTQYF
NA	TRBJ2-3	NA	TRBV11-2	TGTGCCAGCAGCTTATGGCAGGCTGAACTTGATACGCAGTATTTT	CASSLWQAELDTQYF
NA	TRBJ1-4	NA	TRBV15	TGTGCCACCAGGGACGCCGGGGCCTCGGCTTTTAATGAAAAACTGTTTTTT	CATRDAGASAFNEKLFF
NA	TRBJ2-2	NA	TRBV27	TGTACCAGCAGTCTGAGGGCCAGGGTAGGCGGGGAGCTGTTTTTT	CTSSLRARVGGELFF
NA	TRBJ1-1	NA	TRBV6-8	TGTGCCAGCGGCAGGAGTACAAACACTGAAGCTTTCTTT	CASGRSTNTEAFF
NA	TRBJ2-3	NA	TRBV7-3	TGTGCCAGCAGCCTTCTGGCGGGAGATACGCAGTATTTT	CASSLLAGDTQYF
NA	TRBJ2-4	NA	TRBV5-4	TGTGCCAGCAGCTTGAGTGGGCAGGGAATAGCCAAAAACATTCAGTACTTC	CASSLSGQGIAKNIQYF
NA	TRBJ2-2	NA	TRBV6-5	TGTGCCAGCAGTTACGGAGGGGAGGTGCTGTTTTTT	CASSYGGEVLFF
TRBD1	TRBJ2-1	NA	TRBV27	TGTACCAGCAGTCCCGGACAGGGTTACAATGAGCAGTTCTTC	CTSSPGQGYNEQFF
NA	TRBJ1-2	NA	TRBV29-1	TGCAGCGTTAAAGAGGGAAAGGTTCGGGGCTACACCTTC	CSVKEGKVRGYTF
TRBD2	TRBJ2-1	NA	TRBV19	TGTGCCAGTAGTAAGCGGGGGGGGCAATCCTACAATGAGCAGTTCTTC	CASSKRGGQSYNEQFF
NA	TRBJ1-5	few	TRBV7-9	TGTGCCAGCAGCCCGACCACCTCCAGCAATCAGCCCCAGCATTTT	CASSPTTSSNQPQHF
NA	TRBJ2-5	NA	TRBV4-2	TGTGCCAGCAGCACCGTACTTCAAGAGACCCAGTACTTC	CASSTVLQETQYF
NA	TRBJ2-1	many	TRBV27	TGTGCCAGCAGTCTGTGGGATGGCTACAATGAGCAGTTCTTC	CASSLWDGYNEQFF
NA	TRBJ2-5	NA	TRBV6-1	TGTGCCAGCAGTGAACGGGACTACCAAGAGACCCAGTACTTC	CASSERDYQETQYF
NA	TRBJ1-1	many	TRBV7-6	TGTGCCAGCAGCTCTAGCCCGGGACAATTGAACACTGAAGCTTTCTTT	CASSSSPGQLNTEAFF
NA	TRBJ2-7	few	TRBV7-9	TGTGCCAGCAGACCCAGGGAGAGGAACGAGCAGTACTTC	CASRPRERNEQYF
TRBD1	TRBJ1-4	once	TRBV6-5	TGTGCCAGCAGACGACAGGGAGGTAATGAAAAACTGTTTTTT	CASRRQGGNEKLFF
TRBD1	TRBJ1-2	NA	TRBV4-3	TGCGCCAGCAGCCGGGTAGACCTCGGACAGGGGGCGAACTATGGCTACACCTTC	CASSRVDLGQGANYGYTF
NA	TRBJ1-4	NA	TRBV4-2	TGTGCCAGCAGCCAAGATTGGGGGAATGAAAAACTGTTTTTT	CASSQDWGNEKLFF
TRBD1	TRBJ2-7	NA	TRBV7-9	TGTGCCAGCAGCCCTCCGGGACAGGGCATAGTGATACTGCCCTACGAGCAGTACTTC	CASSPPGQGIVILPYEQYF
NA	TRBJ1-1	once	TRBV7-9	TGTGCCAGCAGCGGCCTGGGTGAAGCTTTCTTT	CASSGLGEAFF
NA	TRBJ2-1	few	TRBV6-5	TGTGCCAGCAGTTACCTTGGGTTGGATGAGCAGTTCTTC	CASSYLGLDEQFF
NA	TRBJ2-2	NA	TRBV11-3	TGTGCCAGCAGCCCGGATCCCACCGGGGAGCTGTTTTTT	CASSPDPTGELFF
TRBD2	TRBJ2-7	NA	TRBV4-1	TGCGCCAGCAGCCAAGCGGGGGACTACTACGAGCAGTACTTC	CASSQAGDYYEQYF